The TCR beta chain under discussion was sequenced for a study of T cell changes during pregnancy in multiple sclerosis. Method: immunoSEQ multiplex PCR; TCRdb's copy keeps in-frame clones and lacks some. There are about 40,000 clones in the sample; around nine tenths occur only once, and around 0.41% lies in the top ten. The sequence derives from a female donor with multiple sclerosis, enrolled in a pregnancy study. The material sequenced was CD4+ T cells from peripheral blood mononuclear cells, taken in the third trimester of pregnancy.

CDR3 protein: CASSLPGTVNQPQHF. The CDR3 DNA follows: TGTGCCAGCAGCCTCCCCGGGACAGTCAATCAGCCCCAGCATTTT. J is TRBJ1-5 and V is TRBV7-8; TRBD1 agrees at 7 bases. CDR1 SGHVS and CDR2 FQNEAQ come from the germline V gene. The CDR3 length is 15 residues. V lost 5 bases and J lost 3; bases outside the gene matches: 7.